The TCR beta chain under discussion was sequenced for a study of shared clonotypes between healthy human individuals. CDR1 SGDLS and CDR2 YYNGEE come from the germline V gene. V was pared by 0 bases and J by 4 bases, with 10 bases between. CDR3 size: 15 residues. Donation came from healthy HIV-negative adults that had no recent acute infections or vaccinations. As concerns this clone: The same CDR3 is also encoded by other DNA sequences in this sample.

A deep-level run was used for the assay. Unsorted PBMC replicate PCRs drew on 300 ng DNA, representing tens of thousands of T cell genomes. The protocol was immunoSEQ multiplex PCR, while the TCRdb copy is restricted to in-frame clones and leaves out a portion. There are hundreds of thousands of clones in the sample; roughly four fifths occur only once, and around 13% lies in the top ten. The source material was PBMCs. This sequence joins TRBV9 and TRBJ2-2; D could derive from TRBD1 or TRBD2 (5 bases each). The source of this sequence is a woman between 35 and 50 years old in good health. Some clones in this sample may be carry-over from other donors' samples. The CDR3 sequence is CASSVVGGGTGELFF. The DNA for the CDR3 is TGTGCCAGCAGCGTAGTTGGTGGGGGCACCGGGGAGCTGTTTTTT.